The 30 T cell receptor beta chains presented below share a single source sample, sequenced in a study of T cell repertoires in cytomegalovirus infection. Their antigens are not known. Each CDR3 protein is one row after TCRdb ran MiXCR on the reads. Here the sample spans about 150,000 distinct CDR3 sequences, about 31% being singletons. The source material was CD8+ T cells from cultured PBMCs, sampled from culture after CMV antigen stimulation. Receptors were obtained from a human donor in good health (CMV status not recorded). Some clones in this sample may be carry-over from other donors' samples.

This clonotype was seen a handful of times. A clone one base away is much larger, so this may be a read error. The chain combines TRBV27 with TRBJ1-6; tentatively, D is TRBD1 (5 bases). V dropped 4 bases and J dropped 11 bases, with 18 bases sitting between them. The CDR3 has 15 residues. Germline values: CDR1 MNHEY, CDR2 SMNVEV (reference sequence). The DNA of the CDR3 is TGTGCCAGCAGTTCTCATCAGGGCTCCAGGACACCCCTCCACTTT. Protein product: CASSSHQGSRTPLHF.

This clonotype was counted only a few times. The chain employs TRBV7-9 and TRBJ1-2; D unclear. CDR3 size: 12 residues. Between the trimmed V and J ends, which lost 1 base and 6 bases, there was a span of 6 bases. Germline V gene lookup returns CDR1 SEHNR and CDR2 FQNEAQ (reference sequence). The CDR3 nucleotides are TGTGCCAGCAGCTTAGAGCCAAATGGCTACACCTTC. Residues: CASSLEPNGYTF.

The chain carries TRBV12-3 or TRBV12-4 and TRBJ1-1, with D perhaps matching TRBD1 (6 bases). The V end lost 10 bases, the J end lost 0 bases, and 18 bases lay between the germline ends. The CDR3 spans 15 residues. CDR3 region: CATTGGLNMNTEAFF. Written as DNA, the CDR3 is TGTGCCACGACGGGGGGGCTAAACATGAACACTGAAGCTTTCTTT.

The chain combines TRBV6-5 with TRBJ2-7; D gene ambiguous. This CDR3 is built from 14 residues. V lost 2 bases and J lost 0, with 8 bases in between. Germline CDR1 MNHEY, CDR2 SVGAGI. CDR3 in amino acids: CASSYAVSSYEQYF. As DNA, the CDR3 is TGTGCCAGCAGTTACGCCGTGAGCTCCTACGAGCAGTACTTC.

This clonotype showed up many times. V and J are TRBV6-5 and TRBJ1-5; the D gene is possibly TRBD1 (6 bases). Germline V gives CDR1 MNHEY, CDR2 SVGAGI. This CDR3 has 17 amino acids. Trimming removed 0 bases from V and 4 bases from J, with 16 bases in between. CDR3: CASSYSSRGRPNQPQHF. CDR3 in DNA: TGTGCCAGCAGTTACTCCAGCAGGGGCAGGCCTAATCAGCCCCAGCATTTT.

The chain carries TRBV28 and TRBJ1-5; D is perhaps TRBD1 (5 bases). Germline V gene sequence: CDR1 MDHEN, CDR2 SYDVKM. This CDR3 region has 17 residues. Deletions cut 6 bases from V and 0 bases from J, with 18 bases between. DNA of the CDR3: TGTGCCAGCAGACACCGTACTGACAGCCATAGCAATCAGCCCCAGCATTTT. Protein sequence: CASRHRTDSHSNQPQHF.

This clonotype was seen many times. This sequence joins TRBV7-8 and TRBJ1-5; D is unresolved. The CDR3 covers 18 residues. V was trimmed by 0 bases and J by 0 bases, leaving 15 bases between them. Per the germline V gene, CDR1 is SGHVS and CDR2 is FQNEAQ. As DNA, the CDR3 is TGTGCCAGCAGCTTAGCCTCAGTGACGGTGAATAGCAATCAGCCCCAGCATTTT. Translating it yields CASSLASVTVNSNQPQHF.

The rearrangement links TRBV6-8 to TRBJ2-1; 14 bases fit TRBD2. The CDR3 covers 15 residues. Trimming took 4 bases from V and 7 from J; bases not matched to a gene: 3. Germline V gene data show CDR1 as MNHGY and CDR2 as SAAAGT. The CDR3 loop reads CASSLGLAGANEQFF. As DNA, the CDR3 is TGTGCCAGCAGTTTGGGACTAGCGGGGGCGAATGAGCAGTTCTTC.

This clonotype was seen many times. The chain uses TRBV6-5 and TRBJ1-3, with D possibly matching TRBD1 (6 bases). Germline V CDR1 and CDR2: MNHEY, SVGAGI. CDR3 size: 16 residues. The V end was cut by 7 bases, the J end by 0 bases, with 16 bases between. The CDR3 sequence is CASTPGGAPSGNTIYF. The DNA of the CDR3 is TGTGCCAGCACCCCCGGGGGGGCACCCTCTGGAAACACCATATATTTT.

In its sample, this clonotype was seen many times. This chain joins TRBV12-3 or TRBV12-4 and TRBJ1-5, with D unresolved. This CDR3 region has 11 residues. V lost 3 bases, J lost 9 bases, and 6 bases lay in between. This chain's CDR3 is CASSFLGPQHF. The CDR3 nucleotides read TGTGCCAGCAGTTTTCTGGGGCCCCAGCATTTT.

The chain recombines TRBV7-6 with TRBJ2-1; TRBD2 aligns across 9 bases. Per germline, CDR1 SGHVS and CDR2 FNYEAQ. The CDR3 has 15 amino acids. V gave up 5 bases and J gave up 3 bases; unmatched junction bases: 5. CDR3 sequence (DNA): TGTGCCAGCAGCCCTCTAGCGGGGTACTACAATGAGCAGTTCTTC. It translates to CASSPLAGYYNEQFF. Full variable domain (rest looked up from reference TRBV7-6 and TRBJ2-1): GAGVSQSPRYKVTKRGQDVALRCDPISGHVSLYWYRQALGQGPEFLTYFNYEAQQDKSGLPNDRFSAERPEGSISTLTIQRTEQRDSAMYRCASSPLAGYYNEQFFGPGTRLTVL.

J is TRBJ2-7 and V is TRBV20-1; D tentatively fits TRBD1 or TRBD2 (5 bases each). The germline gives CDR1 DFQATT, CDR2 SNEGSKA (reference sequence). V was shortened by 2 bases and J by 2 bases, with 16 bases between the two germline ends. This CDR3 is 15 amino acids long. CDR3 amino acids: CSARSPGQGTYEQYF. In DNA form, the CDR3 reads TGCAGTGCTAGATCCCCGGGGCAGGGAACCTACGAGCAGTACTTC.

This clonotype was observed a handful of times. The chain carries TRBV27 and TRBJ1-5; no clear D gene. Looked up from germline, CDR1 is MNHEY and CDR2 is SMNVEV (reference sequence). Trimming cost V 5 bases and J 5 bases, with 7 bases left between them. The CDR3 is 12 amino acids. In nucleotides, the CDR3 is TGTGCCAGCAGTCCTCCGTATCAGCCCCAGCATTTT. This sequence encodes CASSPPYQPQHF.

The rearrangement joins TRBV7-9 to TRBJ1-2; D not certain. This CDR3 spans 14 amino acids. The germline gives CDR1 SEHNR, CDR2 FQNEAQ (reference sequence). V was pared by 4 bases and J by 2 bases, with 11 bases between. DNA of the CDR3: TGTGCCAGCAGCTCCGGCTTCCAGAACTATGGCTACACCTTC. It specifies CASSSGFQNYGYTF.

This rearrangement joins TRBV7-2 to TRBJ2-7; 8 nucleotides line up with TRBD1. The CDR3 has 14 amino acids. The trim removed 3 bases at V and 5 bases at J, leaving 6 bases unmatched. Germline-derived CDR1 and CDR2 are SGHTA and FQGNSA. The CDR3 region has the DNA TGTGCCAGCAGCTTCGGACAGGGAAGGGACGAGCAGTACTTC. Amino acid sequence: CASSFGQGRDEQYF.

This clonotype was detected a few times. Being one base from a much bigger clone, this may be a read error. The chain is built from TRBV12-3 or TRBV12-4 and TRBJ1-5; D is uncertain. V was clipped by 3 bases and J by 3 bases, with 3 bases between them. The CDR3 contains 12 residues. The DNA for the CDR3 is TGTGCCAGCAGTTTGGCCAATCAGCCCCAGCATTTT. Its translation: CASSLANQPQHF.

The chain has TRBV27 and TRBJ2-1; D is perhaps TRBD1 (5 bases). The V end was cut by 2 bases, the J end by 6 bases, with 14 bases between. Germline values: CDR1 MNHEY, CDR2 SMNVEV (reference sequence). This CDR3 comprises 15 residues. This CDR3 is CASSLRGRNSNEQFF. For the CDR3, the DNA is TGTGCCAGCAGTTTAAGGGGCAGGAACAGCAATGAGCAGTTCTTC.

V and J are TRBV28 and TRBJ2-7; 9 bases map to TRBD1. Per the germline V gene, CDR1 is MDHEN and CDR2 is SYDVKM. V was pared by 4 bases and J by 5 bases, with 6 bases of the junction left unmatched. The CDR3 contains 14 residues. Here the CDR3 DNA reads TGTGCCAGCAGTTCCTCAGGGACAGGGCACGAGCAGTACTTC. Translated: CASSSSGTGHEQYF.

In this sample, this clonotype turned up a few times. V gene TRBV19 combines with J gene TRBJ1-4; 10 nucleotides align to TRBD1. The ends lost 7 bases at V and 6 bases at J; junction bases unmatched: 14. This CDR3 has 17 amino acids. Looked up from germline, CDR1 is LNHDA and CDR2 is SQIVND (reference sequence). The chain's CDR3 is CASTPEGPGQGHEKLFF. DNA of the CDR3: TGTGCCAGTACCCCAGAGGGGCCGGGACAGGGGCATGAAAAACTGTTTTTT.

The chain has TRBV4-1 and TRBJ2-7; TRBD2 is a possible D gene (6 bases). In germline, CDR1 is MGHRA, CDR2 YSYEKL. Trimming left V 0 bases short and J 3 bases short, with 15 bases between. The length of the CDR3 is 16 residues. The CDR3 region is CASSQDRRRDLYEQYF. CDR3 nucleotide sequence: TGCGCCAGCAGCCAAGATCGAAGGAGGGATCTCTACGAGCAGTACTTC.

In this sample, this clonotype turned up once. This chain links TRBV5-1 with TRBJ2-2, with TRBD1 as a possible D gene (6 bases). Between the trimmed V and J ends, which lost 0 bases and 6 bases, there was a span of 12 bases. The CDR3 runs 15 residues. Germline CDR1 and CDR2: SGHRS and YFSETQ. The CDR3 spells CASSLVQGLAGELFF. CDR3 sequence (DNA): TGCGCCAGCAGCTTGGTACAGGGTCTGGCCGGGGAGCTGTTTTTT.

The V and J genes are TRBV4-1 and TRBJ2-1; 9 nucleotides match TRBD2. The CDR3 runs to 16 residues. Germline loops: CDR1 MGHRA, CDR2 YSYEKL. The V and J ends lost 0 bases and 2 bases, in that order; junction bases with no gene match: 2. The CDR3 nucleotides are TGCGCCAGCAGCCAAGAGGCGGGGGGGCCCTACAATGAGCAGTTCTTC. This translates into CASSQEAGGPYNEQFF.

This clonotype has a count of ten or more. The gene calls are TRBV11-2 and TRBJ2-3; no definite D call. Germline assignment: CDR1 SGHAT and CDR2 FQNNGV. V gave up 2 bases and J gave up 6 bases, with 6 bases separating them. This CDR3 has 12 amino acids. CDR3 nucleotides: TGTGCCAGCAGCTTAATGGTCGATACGCAGTATTTT. Its protein product is CASSLMVDTQYF.

This clonotype was counted a single time. The chain has TRBV2 and TRBJ2-5; no reliable D call. The V gene's germline CDR1 is SNHLY and CDR2 FYNNEI. The CDR3 is made up of 14 amino acids. V lost 5 bases and J 5 bases, leaving 15 bases between the germline ends. In DNA form, the CDR3 reads TGTGCCAGCAGTACCCAGGTAGCAGGCGAGACCCAGTACTTC. Amino acid sequence: CASSTQVAGETQYF.

This clonotype was observed at least ten times. The chain employs TRBV4-1 and TRBJ2-3; possible D gene TRBD2, 5 bases. In germline, CDR1 is MGHRA, CDR2 YSYEKL. The CDR3 runs to 15 residues. Trimming shortened V by 1 base and J by 2 bases, and 10 bases separated the two germline ends. CDR3 region: CASSQGDYHTDTQYF. In DNA form, the CDR3 reads TGCGCCAGCAGCCAAGGCGACTACCACACAGATACGCAGTATTTT.

This clonotype was counted a few times. The chain couples TRBV27 to TRBJ1-6; unclear D gene. The CDR3 loop spans 15 amino acids. V shed 5 bases and J shed 0 bases, with 8 bases lying between them. Germline V CDR1 and CDR2: MNHEY, SMNVEV (reference sequence). CDR3 loop: CASSAESSYNSPLHF. In DNA form, the CDR3 reads TGTGCCAGCAGTGCTGAGAGCTCCTATAATTCACCCCTCCACTTT.

CDR3 sequence (DNA): TGTGCCAGCAGCCGAACCCCGGATCAGCCCCAGCATTTT. It encodes CASSRTPDQPQHF. The J gene is TRBJ1-5, the V gene TRBV6-4; D gene unclear. This CDR3 spans 13 amino acids. The V end was cut by 6 bases, the J end by 5 bases, with 11 bases between. Germline loops: CDR1 MRHNA, CDR2 SNTAGT.

In this sample, this clonotype turned up many times. The chain combines TRBV7-3 with TRBJ2-3; 7 bases fit TRBD2. Trimming took 5 bases from V and 6 from J; bases not matched to a gene: 14. This CDR3 comprises 16 residues. Germline-derived CDR1 and CDR2 are SGHTA and FQGTGA. The CDR3 nucleotides read TGTGCCAGCAGCCCCGGAGGGAGCGGGGCCTCCGATACGCAGTATTTT. This sequence encodes CASSPGGSGASDTQYF.

This clonotype was seen at least ten times. The V and J genes are TRBV12-3 or TRBV12-4 and TRBJ2-5; D possibly corresponds to TRBD1 (6 bases). Trimming stripped 5 bases from V and 2 bases from J, with 6 bases between. The CDR3 has 12 residues. CDR3 sequence: CASSGQQETQYF. The CDR3 nucleotides are TGTGCCAGCAGTGGACAGCAAGAGACCCAGTACTTC.

The gene calls are TRBV4-1 and TRBJ2-7, with 7 bases identical to TRBD2. There are 16 residues in the CDR3. Germline CDR1 is MGHRA and CDR2 is YSYEKL. V shed 3 bases, J shed 0 bases, and the junction held 8 bases outside the gene matches. CDR3 region: CASSQDGGGGSYEQYF. DNA of the CDR3: TGCGCCAGCAGCCAGGACGGCGGGGGAGGCTCCTACGAGCAGTACTTC.